This T cell receptor beta chain was sequenced in a study of shared clonotypes between healthy human individuals. A remark on this clone: Its antigen is unidentified.

A CD45RA-negative memory subset and a CD45RA+ naive subset were separated from the CD4+ cells. Study findings and constraints: The study generally estimated greater richness for naive than memory subsets. Genetic and exposure-history diversity was limited by the small donor number.

CDR1 and CDR2 (germline): SGHTA, FQGNSA. This CDR3 spans 15 amino acids. With V trimmed by 5 bases and J by 7 bases, 10 bases remained unmatched. TCRdb keeps only in-frame clones here, not all; method: immunoSEQ multiplex PCR. The data contain some 2.4 million clones, roughly 93% of them singletons. Sequencing was done on a sample of naive CD4+ T cells from PBMCs. The subset is: CD45RA+ positively selected. The V gene is TRBV7-2, the J gene TRBJ2-2; TRBD1 aligns across 7 bases. This receptor was obtained from a man between 18 and 29 years old in good health. Some clones in this sample may be carry-over from other donors' samples. The CDR3 nucleotides read TGTGCCAGCAGCGAGCAGACAGGGTTGGTCGGGGAGCTGTTTTTT. Protein sequence: CASSEQTGLVGELFF.